This T cell receptor beta chain is from a study of beta chain features in type 1 diabetes listed by TCRdb under 2018. For the wider study: No differences in mean age, gender distribution, total cell number or subset yield were found between patients and healthy donors. A total of 107,917,701 sorted cells were examined across all samples, and the number of cells per subset was strongly correlated with RNA yield. In the study, TCRB repertoires of sorted circulating CD4+ T cell subsets from recently diagnosed type 1 diabetes patients were compared with those of matched healthy donors. Regulatory and stem cell-like memory subsets were isolated from only 8 patients and roughly 8 healthy donors, whereas naive and central memory subsets came from all 28 donors.

The full study reports these points: Only small numbers of individuals were included in the HLA sub-analyses, which left unresolved whether HLA type had any influence on TCRB rearrangement. Sequencing cDNA rather than genomic DNA could over-represent highly expressing activated cells, although activation and CD3 levels did not differ between groups. Naive, central memory and regulatory TCRB repertoires appeared to be more alike among patients than among healthy donors. PCR might favor shorter templates, but patient and control samples were amplified and corrected together, so any skew would affect both groups equally. In all four CD4+ subsets, TCRB CDR3 length was moderately but significantly shorter in type 1 diabetes patients. Fewer insertions and more nucleotide deletions at VDJ recombination sites were observed in patients with type 1 diabetes, implying thymic rearrangement abnormalities.

The High Capacity cDNA Reverse Transcription Kit was used to reverse transcribe all of the isolated RNA, meaning that expressed TCRB transcripts were what got sequenced. Naive, central memory and regulatory T cell samples underwent deep immunoSEQ sequencing, averaging about 3.57 million total reads per sample. After sorted cells were lysed in RLT buffer, RNA was extracted with DNase-treated RNeasy Micro or Mini kits, with the choice depending on cell number. To prevent cross-contamination, each cell subset was processed individually, whereas patient and healthy donor samples were processed jointly. The immunoSEQ multiplex PCR was used to amplify TCRB sequences from cDNA, generating 87-bp fragments that spanned the CDR3 region. Sequencing of the amplicons was done on the Illumina HiSeq platform. The authors' pipeline ran thus. Synthetic template baselines were used to correct PCR bias computationally, reads within Hamming distance 2 were collapsed, and singletons that could not be merged were discarded. Reads were aligned to IMGT to assign V, D and J genes, CDR3 length, and insertions or deletions at six rearrangement sites. Within each subset, clonotype counts were normalized to the number of sorted cells before true diversity and Gini coefficients were calculated with the tcR R package. The overlap coefficient, calculated on TCRB nucleotide sequences, was used to quantify repertoire sharing. Not all clones reach the TCRdb copy of this immuneACCESS table, which keeps in-frame sequences only. Checked studies attribute under half of the gap to unresolved V genes and leave the rest unexplained. For V, J and clone size, that table is used; D and trimming come from the DNA. The sample table lists around 150,000 clones, approximately 10% of them with a count of one. Of the sample, roughly 0.45% falls within the top ten clones.

From each donor, a single peripheral blood sample of roughly 0.11 L on average was drawn into heparinised tubes. A BD FACSAria II and a panel including CD45RO, CCR7, CD25, CD127, CD95 and CD27 were used to sort naive, central memory, regulatory and stem cell-like memory CD4+ T cells. A purity above 95% was achieved for all sorted populations. PBMCs were isolated immediately by Lymphoprep density gradient centrifugation and stained directly without culture. So that batch effects would be minimized, each experiment stained and sorted samples in pairs, pairing one healthy donor with one patient. About this clone: The target of this receptor is not known. Base qualities are not at hand, and no much larger clone is one base apart.

Reading from cysteine to phenylalanine, the CDR3 counts 11 amino acids. The DNA shown is the 33-base CDR3, in frame from base 1. The germline V gene encodes CDR1 MDHEN and CDR2 SYDVKM. Relative to germline, V is 8 bases shorter and J is 4 bases shorter, with 9 bases between their ends. Sequencing was done on a sample of central memory CD4+ T cells from blood. The chain was built from TRBV28 and TRBJ2-7; TRBD1 might be the D gene, on 5 matching bases. The TCR comes from a man between 25 and 39 years old with type 1 diabetes. The CDR3: CASGAGYEQYF. The nucleotide sequence reads TGTGCCAGCGGGGCTGGGTACGAGCAGTACTTC. Reference TRBV28 and TRBJ2-7 genes cover what lies past the CDR3, so the full variable domain is DVKVTQSSRYLVKRTGEKVFLECVQDMDHENMFWYRQDPGLGLRLIYFSYDVKMKEKGDIPEGYSVSREKKERFSLILESASTNQTSMYLCASGAGYEQYFGPGTRLTVT.